This T cell receptor (beta chain) comes out of a study of CXCR3-negative and CXCR3-positive naive CD8 T cells. Each TRB cDNA library was prepared by 5' RACE (with UMI labels). TCRdb re-called the 5' RACE reads, yielding one record per CDR3 amino acid sequence without DNA. Its listing shows about 130,000 distinct CDR3 sequences. As for this clonotype: What it recognizes is unknown.

Study-wide results and limits: Freshly isolated PBMCs were used in most assays, given partial CXCR3 loss after freezing.

Germline values: CDR1 SGHVS, CDR2 FNYEAQ. The CDR3 is made up of 17 amino acids. The gene calls are TRBV7-6 and TRBJ2-5; TCRdb's D gene call, TRBD1, goes unchecked for lack of DNA. The clonotype was recovered from a human donor in good health. Some clones in this sample may be carry-over from other donors' samples. The specimen was naive CXCR3- CD8+ T cells from blood. Indicated subset: CD45RO-CCR7+CD27+CD95- naive CD8+ T cells lacking CXCR3 (TNR3-). CDR3 residues: CASSLNPGTGYQETQYF.